This T cell receptor (beta chain) is from a study of blood T cell repertoires in COVID-19. Produced via immunoSEQ multiplex PCR; TCRdb's table is partial and in-frame only. The sample has approximately 210,000 clones, approximately 78% seen once. CDR3 length equals 11 residues. Looked up from germline, CDR1 is DFQATT and CDR2 is SNEGSKA (reference sequence). V trimming: 6 bases; J trimming: 7 bases; junction bases outside the gene matches: 3. This sequence originates from a woman aged 40 to 50 with acute or convalescent COVID-19. The rearrangement joins TRBV20-1 to TRBJ2-1; 7 nucleotides agree with TRBD1. Sequences were obtained from peripheral blood. CDR3 coding DNA: TGCAGTGCGATACAGGGGAATGAGCAGTTCTTC. This translates into CSAIQGNEQFF.